This T cell receptor (beta chain) emerged from a study of graft-versus-host responses after intestinal transplantation. Remarks on this clone: Its cognate antigen is unknown.

Sequenced by immunoSEQ multiplex PCR; TCRdb stores in-frame clones only, minus some. Found here are tens of thousands of clones, about 90% of them singletons; the top ten hold roughly 18%. Intraepithelial and lamina propria lymphocytes were isolated from graft specimens. Whole-study findings and limits: There were GvH clones found in recipient marrow, and some of them appeared first in ileum or blood.

Germline assignment: CDR1 MDHEN and CDR2 SYDVKM. The CDR3 runs 14 residues. Losses at the gene ends were 7 bases for V and 3 bases for J; bases not matched to a gene: 6. Sequences were derived from ileum tissue, sampled around 190 days after intestinal transplant. The receptor was derived from a human patient who received an intestinal transplant, so some T cells may come from the graft donor. This chain joins TRBV28 and TRBJ1-2; 9 nucleotides align to TRBD1. The CDR3 DNA follows: TGTGCCAGCACACCGGGACAGGGTCACTATGGCTACACCTTC. Translating gives CASTPGQGHYGYTF.